In its sample, the clone carrying this T cell receptor (beta chain) was seen once. The data derive from a study of blood T cell repertoires in COVID-19. The table came from immunoSEQ multiplex PCR; TCRdb's copy has only in-frame clones and leaves some out. The sample lists about 500,000 clones, about 90% occurring once. Looked up from germline, CDR1 is GTSNPN and CDR2 is SVGIG (reference sequence). Between the trimmed V and J ends, which lost 0 bases and 6 bases, there was a span of 16 bases. This CDR3 region has 15 residues. The V call is TRBV30, the J call TRBJ2-3, with D tentatively TRBD2 (7 bases). The sequencing input was PBMCs or T cells enriched from blood (not recorded which). The sequence was obtained from a woman under 30 who had recovered from COVID-19. Here the CDR3 DNA reads TGTGCCTGGAGTGTGGAGGGGGGGGCCGGGGATACGCAGTATTTT. Its translation: CAWSVEGGAGDTQYF.